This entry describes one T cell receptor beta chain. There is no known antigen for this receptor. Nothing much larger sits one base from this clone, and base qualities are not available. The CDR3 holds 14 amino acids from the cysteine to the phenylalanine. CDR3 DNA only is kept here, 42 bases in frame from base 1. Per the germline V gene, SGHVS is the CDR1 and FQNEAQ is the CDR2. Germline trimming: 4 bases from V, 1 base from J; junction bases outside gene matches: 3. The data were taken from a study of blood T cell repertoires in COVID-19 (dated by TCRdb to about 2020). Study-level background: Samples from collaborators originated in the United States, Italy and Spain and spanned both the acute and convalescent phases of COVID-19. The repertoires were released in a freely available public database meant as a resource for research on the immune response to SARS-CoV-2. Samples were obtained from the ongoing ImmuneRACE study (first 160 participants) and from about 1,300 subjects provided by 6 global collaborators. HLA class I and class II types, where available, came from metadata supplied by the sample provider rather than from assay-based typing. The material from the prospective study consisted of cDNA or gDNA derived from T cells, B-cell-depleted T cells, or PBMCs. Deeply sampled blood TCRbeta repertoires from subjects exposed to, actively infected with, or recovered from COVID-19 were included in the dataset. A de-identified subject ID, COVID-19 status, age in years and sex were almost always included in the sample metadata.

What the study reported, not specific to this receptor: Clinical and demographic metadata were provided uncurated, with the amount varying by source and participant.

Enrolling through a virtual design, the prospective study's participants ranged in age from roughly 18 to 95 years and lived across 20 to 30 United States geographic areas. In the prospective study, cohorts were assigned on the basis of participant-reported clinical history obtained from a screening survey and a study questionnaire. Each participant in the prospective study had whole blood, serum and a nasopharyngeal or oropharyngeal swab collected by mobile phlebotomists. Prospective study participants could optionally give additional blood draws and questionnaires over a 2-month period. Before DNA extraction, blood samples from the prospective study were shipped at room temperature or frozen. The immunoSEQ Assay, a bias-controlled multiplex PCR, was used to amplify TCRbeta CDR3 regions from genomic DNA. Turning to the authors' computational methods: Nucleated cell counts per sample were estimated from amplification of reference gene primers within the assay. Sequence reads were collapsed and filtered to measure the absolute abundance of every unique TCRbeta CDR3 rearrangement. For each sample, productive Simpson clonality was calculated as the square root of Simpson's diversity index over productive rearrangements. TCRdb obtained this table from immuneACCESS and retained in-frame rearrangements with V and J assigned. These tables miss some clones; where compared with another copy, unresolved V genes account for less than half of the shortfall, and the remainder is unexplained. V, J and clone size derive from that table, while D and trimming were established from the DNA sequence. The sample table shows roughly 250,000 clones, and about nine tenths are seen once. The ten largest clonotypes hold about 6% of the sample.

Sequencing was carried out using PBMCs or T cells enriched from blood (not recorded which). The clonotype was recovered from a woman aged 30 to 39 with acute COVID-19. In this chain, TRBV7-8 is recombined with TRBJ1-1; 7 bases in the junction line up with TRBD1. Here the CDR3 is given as CASSSRTGNTEAFF. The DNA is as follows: TGTGCCAGCAGCTCCAGGACAGGGAACACTGAAGCTTTCTTT.